A selection of T cell receptor beta chains follows, all from one sample in a study of T cell responses to AZD1222 COVID-19 vaccine. Libraries were prepared by immunoSEQ multiplex PCR; TCRdb keeps only in-frame clonotypes and omits some of them. The data contain fewer than 130,000 clones, 65% to 85% of them singletons. This specimen was peripheral blood, taken on day 0 of AZD1222 vaccination. The origin of the receptors is an adult in good health. Both conserved end residues are part of each CDR3. The order of the fields is clone size, J gene, D gene, V gene, CDR3 DNA, CDR3 protein. The D gene is left open where the match is weak. Rows give clone size only sometimes, using once, few, many, or a class for an expanded clone.

clone_size: few; j_call: TRBJ2-7; d_call: TRBD1; v_call: TRBV6-5; cdr3_nt: TGTGCCAGCAGTTACTCGGAGACCACAGGGGGTCTCGAGCAGTACTTC; cdr3_aa: CASSYSETTGGLEQYF
clone_size: NA; j_call: TRBJ2-5; d_call: TRBD2; v_call: TRBV2; cdr3_nt: TGTGCCAGCACCGTGGAGGGACTACCACAAGAGACCCAGTACTTC; cdr3_aa: CASTVEGLPQETQYF
clone_size: NA; j_call: TRBJ2-1; d_call: NA; v_call: TRBV6-5; cdr3_nt: TGTGCCAGCAGTTGGGGTAATGAGCAGTTCTTC; cdr3_aa: CASSWGNEQFF
clone_size: NA; j_call: TRBJ1-2; d_call: TRBD1; v_call: TRBV7-2; cdr3_nt: TGTGCCAGCAGTACCACAGGGGGCCAGGGCTACACCTTC; cdr3_aa: CASSTTGGQGYTF
clone_size: NA; j_call: TRBJ1-6; d_call: NA; v_call: TRBV11-2; cdr3_nt: TGTGCCAGCAGCCCCCGGGGTGCCGGCACGTATAATTCACCCCTCCACTTT; cdr3_aa: CASSPRGAGTYNSPLHF
clone_size: NA; j_call: TRBJ2-3; d_call: TRBD1; v_call: TRBV11-2; cdr3_nt: TGTGCCAGCAGTTCGGACAGGGGCCATACGCAGTATTTT; cdr3_aa: CASSSDRGHTQYF
clone_size: NA; j_call: TRBJ1-6; d_call: TRBD1; v_call: TRBV19; cdr3_nt: TGTGCCAGTAGCGGGACAGGCTTTAATTCACCCCTCCACTTT; cdr3_aa: CASSGTGFNSPLHF
clone_size: NA; j_call: TRBJ2-1; d_call: TRBD2; v_call: TRBV9; cdr3_nt: TGTGCCAGCAGCGTCCCTAGCGGGGGCCCAGACAATGAGCAGTTCTTC; cdr3_aa: CASSVPSGGPDNEQFF
clone_size: NA; j_call: TRBJ1-3; d_call: NA; v_call: TRBV5-4; cdr3_nt: TGTGCCAGCAGCTTCTATGCCGGAAACACCATATATTTT; cdr3_aa: CASSFYAGNTIYF
clone_size: NA; j_call: TRBJ1-5; d_call: NA; v_call: TRBV9; cdr3_nt: TGTGCCAGCAGCGTAGGTATGAGACAGAGTATAGACAATCAGCCCCAGCATTTT; cdr3_aa: CASSVGMRQSIDNQPQHF
clone_size: NA; j_call: TRBJ2-7; d_call: TRBD1; v_call: TRBV9; cdr3_nt: TGTGCCAGCAGCTCTCAGACAGGGGGTTCCTACGAGCAGTACTTC; cdr3_aa: CASSSQTGGSYEQYF
clone_size: NA; j_call: TRBJ2-5; d_call: TRBD2; v_call: TRBV6-5; cdr3_nt: TGTGCCAGCAGTTCCGTTGGAGCGGGGGGAGGGGAGACCCAGTACTTC; cdr3_aa: CASSSVGAGGGETQYF
clone_size: NA; j_call: TRBJ1-1; d_call: NA; v_call: TRBV9; cdr3_nt: TGTGCCAGCAGCGTATCCGGACAGAACACTGAAGCTTTCTTT; cdr3_aa: CASSVSGQNTEAFF
clone_size: NA; j_call: TRBJ1-1; d_call: NA; v_call: TRBV5-1; cdr3_nt: TGCGCCAGCAGCTTCGGAACCCGGTATGAAGCTTTCTTT; cdr3_aa: CASSFGTRYEAFF
clone_size: NA; j_call: TRBJ2-1; d_call: NA; v_call: TRBV7-2; cdr3_nt: TGTGCCAGCAGCTTAGGGGGGAACCACTACAATGAGCAGTTCTTC; cdr3_aa: CASSLGGNHYNEQFF
clone_size: NA; j_call: TRBJ1-1; d_call: NA; v_call: TRBV9; cdr3_nt: TGTGCCAGCAGCCCTCGGACAGTAATTACTGAAGCTTTCTTT; cdr3_aa: CASSPRTVITEAFF
clone_size: NA; j_call: TRBJ2-5; d_call: TRBD1; v_call: TRBV28; cdr3_nt: TGTGCCAGCAGAAGAACAGGGGGCGCATCAGAGACCCAGTACTTC; cdr3_aa: CASRRTGGASETQYF
clone_size: NA; j_call: TRBJ1-2; d_call: NA; v_call: TRBV7-2; cdr3_nt: TGTGCCAGCAGCTTTGGGGTCAGCTATGGCTACACCTTC; cdr3_aa: CASSFGVSYGYTF
clone_size: NA; j_call: TRBJ2-3; d_call: NA; v_call: TRBV29-1; cdr3_nt: TGCAGCGTTGAATCACAGAGCACAGATACGCAGTATTTT; cdr3_aa: CSVESQSTDTQYF
clone_size: few; j_call: TRBJ2-3; d_call: NA; v_call: TRBV2; cdr3_nt: TGTGCCAGCAGTGAGAGGGAAGGGCGCCCTAGCACAGATACGCAGTATTTT; cdr3_aa: CASSEREGRPSTDTQYF
clone_size: once; j_call: TRBJ2-1; d_call: TRBD2; v_call: TRBV5-5; cdr3_nt: TGTGCCAGCAGCCCCCGGGCTAGCGGTCTAAATGAGCAGTTCTTC; cdr3_aa: CASSPRASGLNEQFF
clone_size: NA; j_call: TRBJ2-7; d_call: NA; v_call: TRBV6-5; cdr3_nt: TGTGCCAGCAGTTACTCGCGTCGGGGGCTGCCCTACGAGCAGTACTTC; cdr3_aa: CASSYSRRGLPYEQYF
clone_size: NA; j_call: TRBJ2-3; d_call: TRBD1; v_call: TRBV5-1; cdr3_nt: TGCGCCAGCAGACTAGGGACAGGGGATGAGTATTTT; cdr3_aa: CASRLGTGDEYF
clone_size: NA; j_call: TRBJ1-5; d_call: NA; v_call: TRBV2; cdr3_nt: TGTGCCAGCAGTGAAGAAAGGTATAGCAATCAGCCCCAGCATTTT; cdr3_aa: CASSEERYSNQPQHF
clone_size: few; j_call: TRBJ2-7; d_call: NA; v_call: TRBV4-1; cdr3_nt: TGCGCCAGCAGCCTAGACCCGGACCCCACCTACGAGCAGTACTTC; cdr3_aa: CASSLDPDPTYEQYF
clone_size: NA; j_call: TRBJ2-5; d_call: NA; v_call: TRBV20-1; cdr3_nt: TGCAGTGCCAGTAACCCCCAAGGCCGCGAGACCCAGTACTTC; cdr3_aa: CSASNPQGRETQYF
clone_size: NA; j_call: TRBJ2-5; d_call: NA; v_call: TRBV11-3; cdr3_nt: TGTGCCAGCAGCTTAGGAACGCCAGAGACCCAGTACTTC; cdr3_aa: CASSLGTPETQYF
clone_size: NA; j_call: TRBJ1-2; d_call: NA; v_call: TRBV6-1; cdr3_nt: TGTGCCAGCAGTGTCGCCGGGACCGACGGGAACTATGGCTACACCTTC; cdr3_aa: CASSVAGTDGNYGYTF
clone_size: NA; j_call: TRBJ1-2; d_call: NA; v_call: TRBV11-2; cdr3_nt: TGTGCCAGCAGCGATTCCGGGACTATGATTTATGGCTACACCTTC; cdr3_aa: CASSDSGTMIYGYTF
clone_size: NA; j_call: TRBJ2-1; d_call: NA; v_call: TRBV6-5; cdr3_nt: TGTGCCAGCAGTTACAGGACGAACAATTTCTACAATGAGCAGTTCTTC; cdr3_aa: CASSYRTNNFYNEQFF
clone_size: few; j_call: TRBJ1-2; d_call: NA; v_call: TRBV4-3; cdr3_nt: TGCGCCAGCAGCCCAACCCAGCAGGCTAACTATGGCTACACCTTC; cdr3_aa: CASSPTQQANYGYTF
clone_size: NA; j_call: TRBJ2-3; d_call: NA; v_call: TRBV28; cdr3_nt: TGTGCCAGCAGCTCAGGGTTAGATACGCAGTATTTT; cdr3_aa: CASSSGLDTQYF
clone_size: NA; j_call: TRBJ1-2; d_call: NA; v_call: TRBV6-5; cdr3_nt: TGTGCCAGCAGTTCCTGGACGGGTTATGGCTACACCTTC; cdr3_aa: CASSSWTGYGYTF
clone_size: once; j_call: TRBJ2-2; d_call: NA; v_call: TRBV9; cdr3_nt: TGTGCCAGCAGCGTAGGGCACGTCACCGGGGAGCTGTTTTTT; cdr3_aa: CASSVGHVTGELFF
clone_size: NA; j_call: TRBJ2-2; d_call: NA; v_call: TRBV11-2; cdr3_nt: TGTGCCAGCAGTCGGACCGCCGGGGGTACCGGGGAGCTGTTTTTT; cdr3_aa: CASSRTAGGTGELFF
clone_size: NA; j_call: TRBJ2-2; d_call: NA; v_call: TRBV18; cdr3_nt: TGTGCCAGCTCACCCTACCGAACAGGAATCACCGGGGAGCTGTTTTTT; cdr3_aa: CASSPYRTGITGELFF
clone_size: NA; j_call: TRBJ2-7; d_call: TRBD1; v_call: TRBV28; cdr3_nt: TGTGCCAGCAGTTTGACAGGGGGTAATACCTACGAGCAGTACTTC; cdr3_aa: CASSLTGGNTYEQYF
clone_size: NA; j_call: TRBJ1-2; d_call: NA; v_call: TRBV30; cdr3_nt: TGTGCCTTGTACCTTAACTATGGCTACACCTTC; cdr3_aa: CALYLNYGYTF
clone_size: medium-sized; j_call: TRBJ1-5; d_call: TRBD1; v_call: TRBV7-9; cdr3_nt: TGTGCCAGCAGTCGACAGGGAAGCAATCAGCCCCAGCATTTT; cdr3_aa: CASSRQGSNQPQHF
clone_size: NA; j_call: TRBJ1-5; d_call: NA; v_call: TRBV11-2; cdr3_nt: TGTGCCAGCAGCTTAGGTCGACACCCGTATCAGCCCCAGCATTTT; cdr3_aa: CASSLGRHPYQPQHF
clone_size: NA; j_call: TRBJ2-1; d_call: NA; v_call: TRBV7-9; cdr3_nt: TGTGCCAGCAGCCATACAGGGTTCCCTGGATACAATGAGCAGTTCTTC; cdr3_aa: CASSHTGFPGYNEQFF
clone_size: NA; j_call: TRBJ2-1; d_call: TRBD2; v_call: TRBV11-3; cdr3_nt: TGTGCCAGCAGCTTACTAGCGGGCTCCTACAATGAGCAGTTCTTC; cdr3_aa: CASSLLAGSYNEQFF
clone_size: once; j_call: TRBJ1-6; d_call: NA; v_call: TRBV5-1; cdr3_nt: TGCGCCAGCAGCTTGGCGGTGGGGGGGGGTATTTCACCCCTCCACTTT; cdr3_aa: CASSLAVGGGISPLHF
clone_size: NA; j_call: TRBJ1-1; d_call: NA; v_call: TRBV5-5; cdr3_nt: TGTGCCAGCAGCGTTGGGGTCCTGGCAACGTCGAACACTGAAGCTTTCTTT; cdr3_aa: CASSVGVLATSNTEAFF
clone_size: NA; j_call: TRBJ2-5; d_call: TRBD2; v_call: TRBV2; cdr3_nt: TGTGCCAGCCGGGCCGAGCGGGAGGGCAGGGAGACCCAGTACTTC; cdr3_aa: CASRAEREGRETQYF
clone_size: NA; j_call: TRBJ2-1; d_call: NA; v_call: TRBV18; cdr3_nt: TGTGCCAGCTCACCACCGTCCTCCTACAATGAGCAGTTCTTC; cdr3_aa: CASSPPSSYNEQFF
clone_size: once; j_call: TRBJ1-1; d_call: NA; v_call: TRBV6-2/TRBV6-3; cdr3_nt: TGTGCCAGCAGCCGATCAGGGCCCACTGAAGCTTTCTTT; cdr3_aa: CASSRSGPTEAFF
clone_size: NA; j_call: TRBJ1-4; d_call: TRBD1; v_call: TRBV27; cdr3_nt: TGTGCCAGCAGTTCCACGACAGGGTCAGTTAATGAAAAACTGTTTTTT; cdr3_aa: CASSSTTGSVNEKLFF
clone_size: NA; j_call: TRBJ1-5; d_call: NA; v_call: TRBV2; cdr3_nt: TGTGCCAGCACCCCTAACGAGGGTGGCAATCAGCCCCAGCATTTT; cdr3_aa: CASTPNEGGNQPQHF
clone_size: NA; j_call: TRBJ1-4; d_call: NA; v_call: TRBV7-2; cdr3_nt: TGTGCGACAGGTTTCGCTAATGAAAAACTGTTTTTT; cdr3_aa: CATGFANEKLFF
clone_size: once; j_call: TRBJ2-1; d_call: TRBD2; v_call: TRBV29-1; cdr3_nt: TGCAGCGTGGTGACTAGCGCCTCCAATGAGCAGTTCTTC; cdr3_aa: CSVVTSASNEQFF
clone_size: NA; j_call: TRBJ1-5; d_call: TRBD1; v_call: TRBV6-5; cdr3_nt: TGTGCCAGCAGACTAGGGGGCGGGAGCAATCAGCCCCAGCATTTT; cdr3_aa: CASRLGGGSNQPQHF
clone_size: NA; j_call: TRBJ2-3; d_call: TRBD1; v_call: TRBV24-1; cdr3_nt: TGTGCCACCAGTGATGTACAGGGGACAGATACGCAGTATTTT; cdr3_aa: CATSDVQGTDTQYF
clone_size: NA; j_call: TRBJ2-3; d_call: NA; v_call: TRBV14; cdr3_nt: TGTGCCAGCAGCCACTCGAATTCAGATACGCAGTATTTT; cdr3_aa: CASSHSNSDTQYF
clone_size: NA; j_call: TRBJ1-4; d_call: NA; v_call: TRBV19; cdr3_nt: TGTGCCAGTAAAACGAGGGAATTTTCTGAAAAACTGTTTTTT; cdr3_aa: CASKTREFSEKLFF
clone_size: NA; j_call: TRBJ1-3; d_call: NA; v_call: TRBV27; cdr3_nt: TGTGCCAGCAGTTCAGGGGCTGGAAACACCATATATTTT; cdr3_aa: CASSSGAGNTIYF
clone_size: NA; j_call: TRBJ2-7; d_call: NA; v_call: TRBV7-2; cdr3_nt: TGTGCCAGCAGCTTACTTAACAGGATCAACGAGCAGTACTTC; cdr3_aa: CASSLLNRINEQYF
clone_size: NA; j_call: TRBJ1-5; d_call: NA; v_call: TRBV19; cdr3_nt: TGTGCCAGTAGTATCCTCCGTAGACCGGGGCAGCAACCCGGAGGCGGCAATCAGCCCCAGCATTTT; cdr3_aa: CASSILRRPGQQPGGGNQPQHF
clone_size: NA; j_call: TRBJ1-1; d_call: TRBD1; v_call: TRBV19; cdr3_nt: TGTGCCAGTAGCAGACAGGGAACAGTCGGTACCACTGAAGCTTTCTTT; cdr3_aa: CASSRQGTVGTTEAFF
clone_size: NA; j_call: TRBJ2-1; d_call: NA; v_call: TRBV7-9; cdr3_nt: TGTGCCAGCAGCCCCCGATCCCGTCCCAATGAGCAGTTCTTC; cdr3_aa: CASSPRSRPNEQFF